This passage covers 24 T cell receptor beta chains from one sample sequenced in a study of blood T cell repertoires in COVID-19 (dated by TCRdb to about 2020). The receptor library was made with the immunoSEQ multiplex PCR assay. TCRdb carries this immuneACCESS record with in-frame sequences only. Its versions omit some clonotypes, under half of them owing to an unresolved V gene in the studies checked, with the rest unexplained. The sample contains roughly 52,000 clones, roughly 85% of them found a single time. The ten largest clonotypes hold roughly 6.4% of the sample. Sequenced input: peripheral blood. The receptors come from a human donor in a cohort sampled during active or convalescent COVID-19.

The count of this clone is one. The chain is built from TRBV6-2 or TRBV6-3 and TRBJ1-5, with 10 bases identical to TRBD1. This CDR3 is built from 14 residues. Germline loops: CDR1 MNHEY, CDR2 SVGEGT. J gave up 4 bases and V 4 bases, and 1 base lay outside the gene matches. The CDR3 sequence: CASSWTGGNQPQHF. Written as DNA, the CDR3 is TGTGCCAGCAGTTGGACAGGGGGGAATCAGCCCCAGCATTTT.

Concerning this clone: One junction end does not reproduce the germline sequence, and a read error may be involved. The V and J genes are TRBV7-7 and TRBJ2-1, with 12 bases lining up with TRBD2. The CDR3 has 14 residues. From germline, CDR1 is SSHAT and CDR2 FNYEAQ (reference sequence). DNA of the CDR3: TGTGCTAGCAGCTCGCTAGCGGGGGGGACTGAGCAGTTCTTC. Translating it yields CASSSLAGGTEQFF.

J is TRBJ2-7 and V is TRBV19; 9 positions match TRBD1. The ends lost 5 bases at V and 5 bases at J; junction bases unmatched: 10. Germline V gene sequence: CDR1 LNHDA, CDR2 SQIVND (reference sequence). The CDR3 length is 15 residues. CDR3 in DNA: TGTGCCAGTAGTCCCCCGGGACAGGGCAGCCACGAGCAGTACTTC. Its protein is CASSPPGQGSHEQYF.

The CDR3 loop is CASSPYGGNTEAFF. The CDR3 region has the DNA TGTGCCAGCAGTCCATACGGCGGGAACACTGAAGCTTTCTTT. This chain links TRBV6-2 or TRBV6-3 with TRBJ1-1; no reliable D call. Per germline, CDR1 MNHEY and CDR2 SVGEGT. The CDR3 is 14 residues long. Trimming removed 5 bases from V and 1 base from J, with 11 bases in between.

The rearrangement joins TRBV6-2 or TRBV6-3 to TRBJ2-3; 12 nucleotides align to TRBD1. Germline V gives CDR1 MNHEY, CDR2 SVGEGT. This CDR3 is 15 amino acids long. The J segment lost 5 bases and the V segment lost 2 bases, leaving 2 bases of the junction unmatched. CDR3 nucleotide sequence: TGTGCCAGCAGTTACGGGACAGGGGGCATAGATACGCAGTATTTT. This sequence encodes CASSYGTGGIDTQYF.

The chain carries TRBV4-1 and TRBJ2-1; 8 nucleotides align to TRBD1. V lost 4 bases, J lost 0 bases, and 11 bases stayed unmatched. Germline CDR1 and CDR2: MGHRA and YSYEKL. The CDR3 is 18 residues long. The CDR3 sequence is CASSPAPGGTGSYNEQFF. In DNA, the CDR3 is TGCGCCAGCAGCCCCGCCCCGGGCGGGACAGGCTCCTACAATGAGCAGTTCTTC.

The CDR3 is CASITGEGAYYEQYF. In DNA form, the CDR3 reads TGTGCCAGCATAACCGGCGAGGGGGCTTACTACGAGCAGTACTTC. This rearrangement joins TRBV5-8 to TRBJ2-7, with 7 positions matching TRBD1. J gave up 3 bases and V 6 bases, and 12 bases lay outside the gene matches. From germline, CDR1 is SGHTS and CDR2 YDEGEE. The CDR3 covers 15 residues.

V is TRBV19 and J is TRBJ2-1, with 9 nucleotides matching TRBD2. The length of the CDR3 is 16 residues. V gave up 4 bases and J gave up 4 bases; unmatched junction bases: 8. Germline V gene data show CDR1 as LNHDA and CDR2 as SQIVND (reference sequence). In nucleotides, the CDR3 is TGTGCCAGTAGTACCTCTGGGCGGGGGGGTTACAATGAGCAGTTCTTC. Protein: CASSTSGRGGYNEQFF.

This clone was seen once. CDR3 nucleotides: TGCGCCAGCAGCCCTTGGTGGGCGGGGGCTGGGGCCAACGTCCTGACTTTC. Translated, it gives CASSPWWAGAGANVLTF. The chain combines TRBV4-1 with TRBJ2-6, with TRBD2 matching over 7 bases. J was trimmed by 2 bases and V by 4 bases; bases with no gene match: 8. Germline CDR1 and CDR2: MGHRA and YSYEKL. The CDR3 covers 17 residues.

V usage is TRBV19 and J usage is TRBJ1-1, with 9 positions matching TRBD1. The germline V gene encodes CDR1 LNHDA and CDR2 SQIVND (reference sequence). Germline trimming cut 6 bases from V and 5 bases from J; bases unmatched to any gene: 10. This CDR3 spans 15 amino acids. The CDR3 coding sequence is TGTGCCAGTAGAATGGGTGGGACAGGGTGGACTGAAGCTTTCTTT. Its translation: CASRMGGTGWTEAFF.

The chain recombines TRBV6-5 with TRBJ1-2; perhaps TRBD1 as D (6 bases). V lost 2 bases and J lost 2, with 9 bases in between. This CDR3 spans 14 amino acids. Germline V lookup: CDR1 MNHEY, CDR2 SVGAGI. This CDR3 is CASSYRGGNYGYTF. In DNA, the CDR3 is TGTGCCAGCAGTTACAGGGGGGGCAACTATGGCTACACCTTC.

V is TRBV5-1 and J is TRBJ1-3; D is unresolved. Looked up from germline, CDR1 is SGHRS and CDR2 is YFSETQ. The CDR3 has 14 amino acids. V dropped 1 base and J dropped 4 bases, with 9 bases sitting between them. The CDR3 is CASSLTGLGNTIYF. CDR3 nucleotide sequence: TGCGCCAGCAGCTTGACTGGGCTAGGAAACACCATATATTTT.

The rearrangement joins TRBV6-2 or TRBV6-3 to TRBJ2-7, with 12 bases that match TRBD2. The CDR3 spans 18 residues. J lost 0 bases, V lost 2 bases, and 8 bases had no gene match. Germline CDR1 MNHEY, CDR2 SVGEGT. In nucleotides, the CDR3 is TGTGCCAGCAGTTACAGGACTAGCGGGGACAATCTCTCCTACGAGCAGTACTTC. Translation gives CASSYRTSGDNLSYEQYF.

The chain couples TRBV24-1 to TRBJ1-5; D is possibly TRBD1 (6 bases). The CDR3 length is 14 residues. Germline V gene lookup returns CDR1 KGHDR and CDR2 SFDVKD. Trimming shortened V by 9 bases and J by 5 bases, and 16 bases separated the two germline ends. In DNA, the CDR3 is TGTGCCACCCCGAGGCAGGGGATCGATCAGCCCCAGCATTTT. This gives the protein CATPRQGIDQPQHF.

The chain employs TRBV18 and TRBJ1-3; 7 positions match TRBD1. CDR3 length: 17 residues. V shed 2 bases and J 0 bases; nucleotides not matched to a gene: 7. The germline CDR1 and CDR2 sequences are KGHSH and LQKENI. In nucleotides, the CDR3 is TGTGCCAGCTCACCAAGACAGGGAACTAGCTCTGGAAACACCATATATTTT. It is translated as CASSPRQGTSSGNTIYF. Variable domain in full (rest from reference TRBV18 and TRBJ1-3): NAGVMQNPRHLVRRRGQEARLRCSPMKGHSHVYWYRQLPEEGLKFMVYLQKENIIDESGMPKERFSAEFPKEGPSILRIQQVVRGDSAAYFCASSPRQGTSSGNTIYFGEGSWLTVV.

The CDR3, as DNA: TGTGCCAGCAGCTTATCCAGGGGGTTTGCAACTAATGAAAAACTGTTTTTT. This codes for CASSLSRGFATNEKLFF. The rearrangement joins TRBV7-2 to TRBJ1-4, with 7 bases identical to TRBD1. Per germline, CDR1 SGHTA and CDR2 FQGNSA. This CDR3 region has 17 residues. V trimming: 2 bases; J trimming: 0 bases; junction bases outside the gene matches: 6.

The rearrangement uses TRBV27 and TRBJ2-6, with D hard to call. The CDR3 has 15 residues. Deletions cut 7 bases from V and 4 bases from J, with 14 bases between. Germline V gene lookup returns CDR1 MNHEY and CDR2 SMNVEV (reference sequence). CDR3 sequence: CASKLAVRGANVLTF. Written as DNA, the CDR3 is TGTGCCAGCAAGTTGGCGGTCCGCGGGGCCAACGTCCTGACTTTC.

The CDR3 nucleotides are TGTGCCAGCAGCCCACCGGGTGTAGATACGCAGTATTTT. Its translation is CASSPPGVDTQYF. The chain recombines TRBV7-9 with TRBJ2-3; D is unresolved. Per germline, CDR1 SEHNR and CDR2 FQNEAQ (reference sequence). CDR3 length: 13 residues. Trimming pared 5 bases from V and 5 bases from J, leaving 11 bases between.

In nucleotides, the CDR3 is TGTGCCTGGAGAGCAGGGAGTTGGGGGGAACAGTTCTTC. Translated: CAWRAGSWGEQFF. V gene TRBV30 combines with J gene TRBJ2-1; D is perhaps TRBD2 (6 bases). The CDR3 extends over 13 amino acids. Trimming removed 3 bases at V and 13 bases at J, with 19 bases between. Germline values: CDR1 GTSNPN, CDR2 SVGIG (reference sequence).

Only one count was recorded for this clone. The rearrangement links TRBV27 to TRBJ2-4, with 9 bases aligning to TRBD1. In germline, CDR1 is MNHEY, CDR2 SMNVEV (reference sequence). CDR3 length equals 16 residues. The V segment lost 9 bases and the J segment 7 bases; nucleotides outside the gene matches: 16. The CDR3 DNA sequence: TGTGCCAGAACGACGATCAACAGGGGGCAAGGGAACATTCAGTACTTC. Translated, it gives CARTTINRGQGNIQYF.

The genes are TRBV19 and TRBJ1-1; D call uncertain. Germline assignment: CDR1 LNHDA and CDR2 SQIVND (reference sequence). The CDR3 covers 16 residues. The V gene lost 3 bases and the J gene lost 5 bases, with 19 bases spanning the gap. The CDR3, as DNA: TGTGCCAGTAGTATTAATGGGAGAGACCTGGGAACTGAAGCTTTCTTT. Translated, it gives CASSINGRDLGTEAFF.

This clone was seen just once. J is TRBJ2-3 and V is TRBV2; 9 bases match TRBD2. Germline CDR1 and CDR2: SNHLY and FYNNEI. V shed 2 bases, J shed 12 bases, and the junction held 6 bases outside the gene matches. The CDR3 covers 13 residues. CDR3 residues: CASSEIQRGVQYF. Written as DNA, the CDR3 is TGTGCCAGCAGTGAAATCCAGCGGGGGGTTCAGTATTTT.

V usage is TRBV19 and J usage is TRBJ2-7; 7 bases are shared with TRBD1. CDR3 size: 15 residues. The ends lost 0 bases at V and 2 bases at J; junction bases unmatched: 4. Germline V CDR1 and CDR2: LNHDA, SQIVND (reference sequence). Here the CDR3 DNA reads TGTGCCAGTAGTATAGACCGACAGGGAGCCTACGAGCAGTACTTC. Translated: CASSIDRQGAYEQYF.

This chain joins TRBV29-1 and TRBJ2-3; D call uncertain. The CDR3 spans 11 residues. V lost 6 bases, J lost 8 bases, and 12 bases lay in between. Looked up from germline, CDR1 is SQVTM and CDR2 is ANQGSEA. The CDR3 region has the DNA TGCAGCGTGCACTCGACGGGTACGCAGTATTTT. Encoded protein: CSVHSTGTQYF.